This T cell receptor beta chain derives from a study of cytomegalovirus exposure and HLA in healthy donors. Overall study: In terms of ancestry, the Caucasian-associated cluster contained roughly 80% of the roughly 400 genotyped donors.

60 Vbeta and 13 Jbeta primers were used in PCR. Measured with immunoSEQ multiplex PCR; TCRdb has only the in-frame clones, and not every one. The sample has around 120,000 clones, approximately 82% seen once; the top ten hold 2.7%. V was shortened by 6 bases and J by 8 bases, with 11 bases between the two germline ends. The CDR3 is 13 amino acids. The germline gives CDR1 MNHEY, CDR2 SVGAGI. The rearrangement links TRBV6-5 to TRBJ1-6, with D possibly TRBD1 on 6 matching bases. This clonotype was obtained from a boy aged 2 to 9 in good health and CMV-seronegative. The sample consisted of PBMCs. The CDR3 DNA reads as TGTGCCAGCAGGGATCCAGGGGATTCACCCCTCCACTTT. It specifies CASRDPGDSPLHF.